This T cell receptor (beta chain) is from a study of a mutant IDH1 vaccine in newly diagnosed glioma. The wider study: Beginning 4-6 weeks after radiotherapy alone, or with temozolomide cycles, vaccination took place. Overall study results and limits: Pseudoprogression apparently lacked any relation to changes in top peripheral T cell clonotypes.

Repertoires were generated with immunoSEQ multiplex PCR, while TCRdb's copy carries only in-frame clones and drops some. This table has about 65,000 clones, 70% to 90% appearing once. This CDR3 region has 17 residues. Time point given: week 23, last vaccination. The content of each vaccine dose was 300 ug of mutant IDH1 20-mer peptide, and topical imiquimod accompanied it. Those who donated had recent WHO grade 3 or 4 IDH1-mutant, ATRX-lost astrocytomas. Comment on this clone: Antigen: not known.

This rearrangement joins TRBV12-2 to TRBJ2-1. TRBV12-2 is termed a pseudogene. The sample was PBMCs, taken from a glioma patient whose treatment included an IDH1 peptide vaccine. The sequence was collected from a man younger than 45 with glioma. The CDR3 DNA follows: TGTGCAAGTCGCTTACCGGGGGGGACAGGAGTCTACAATGAGCAGTTCTTC. Protein product: CASRLPGGTGVYNEQFF.